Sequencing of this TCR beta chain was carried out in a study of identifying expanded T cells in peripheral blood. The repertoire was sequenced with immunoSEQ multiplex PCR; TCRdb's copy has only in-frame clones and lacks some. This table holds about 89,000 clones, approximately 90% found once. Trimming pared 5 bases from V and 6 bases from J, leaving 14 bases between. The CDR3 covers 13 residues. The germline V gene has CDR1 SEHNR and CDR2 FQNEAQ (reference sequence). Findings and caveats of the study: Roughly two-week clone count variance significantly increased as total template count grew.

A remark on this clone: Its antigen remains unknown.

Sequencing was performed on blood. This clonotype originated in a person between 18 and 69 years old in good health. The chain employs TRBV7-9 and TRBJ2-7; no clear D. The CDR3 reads CASSPDRRGEQYF. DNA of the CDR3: TGTGCCAGCAGCCCCGACCGACGAGGCGAGCAGTACTTC.